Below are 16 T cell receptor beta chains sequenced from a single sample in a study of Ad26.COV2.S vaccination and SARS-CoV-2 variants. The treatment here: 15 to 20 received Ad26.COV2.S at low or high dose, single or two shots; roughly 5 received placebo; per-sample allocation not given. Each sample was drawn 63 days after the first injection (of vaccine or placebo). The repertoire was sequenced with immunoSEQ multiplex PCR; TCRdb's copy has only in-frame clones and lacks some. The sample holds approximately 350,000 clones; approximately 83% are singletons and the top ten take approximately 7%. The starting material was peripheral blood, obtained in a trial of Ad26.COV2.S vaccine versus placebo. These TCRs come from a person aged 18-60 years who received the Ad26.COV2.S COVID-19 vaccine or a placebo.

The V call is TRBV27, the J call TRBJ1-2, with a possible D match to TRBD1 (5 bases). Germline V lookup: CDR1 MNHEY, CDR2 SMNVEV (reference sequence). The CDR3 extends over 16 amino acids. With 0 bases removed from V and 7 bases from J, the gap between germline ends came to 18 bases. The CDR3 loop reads CASSLSFGRVSSGYTF. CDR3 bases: TGTGCCAGCAGTTTATCATTCGGCAGGGTTTCATCTGGCTACACCTTC.

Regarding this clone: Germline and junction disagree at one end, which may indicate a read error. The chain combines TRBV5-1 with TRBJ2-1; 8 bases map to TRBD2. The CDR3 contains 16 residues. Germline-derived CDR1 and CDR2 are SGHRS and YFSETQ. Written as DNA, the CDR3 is TGCGCCCGCAGCCCGGGGGGCGGGGGGAGATACAATGAGCAGTTCTTC. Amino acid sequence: CARSPGGGGRYNEQFF.

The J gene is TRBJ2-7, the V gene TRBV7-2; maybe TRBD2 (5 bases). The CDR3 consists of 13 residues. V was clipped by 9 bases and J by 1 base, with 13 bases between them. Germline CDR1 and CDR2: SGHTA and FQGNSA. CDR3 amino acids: CASRPGVSYEQYF. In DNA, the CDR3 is TGTGCCAGTCGACCCGGGGTATCCTACGAGCAGTACTTC.

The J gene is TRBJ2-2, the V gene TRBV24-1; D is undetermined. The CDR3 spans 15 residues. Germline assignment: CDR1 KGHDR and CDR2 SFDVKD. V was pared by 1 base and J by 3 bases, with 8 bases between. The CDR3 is CATSDLRQDTGELFF. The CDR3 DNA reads TGTGCCACCAGTGATTTAAGGCAGGACACCGGGGAGCTGTTTTTT.

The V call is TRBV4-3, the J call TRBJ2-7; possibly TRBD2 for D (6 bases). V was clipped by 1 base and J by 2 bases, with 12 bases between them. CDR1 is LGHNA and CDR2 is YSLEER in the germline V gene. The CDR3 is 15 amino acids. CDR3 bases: TGCGCCAGCAGCCAAGTACATACGGGGGCCTACGAGCAGTACTTC. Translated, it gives CASSQVHTGAYEQYF.

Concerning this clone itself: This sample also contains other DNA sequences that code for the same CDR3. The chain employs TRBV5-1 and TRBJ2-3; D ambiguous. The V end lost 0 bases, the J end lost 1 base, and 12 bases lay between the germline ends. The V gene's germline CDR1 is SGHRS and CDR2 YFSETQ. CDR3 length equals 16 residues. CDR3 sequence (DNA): TGCGCCAGCAGCTTGGGCGCAGCTTGGGGCACAGATACGCAGTATTTT. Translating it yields CASSLGAAWGTDTQYF.

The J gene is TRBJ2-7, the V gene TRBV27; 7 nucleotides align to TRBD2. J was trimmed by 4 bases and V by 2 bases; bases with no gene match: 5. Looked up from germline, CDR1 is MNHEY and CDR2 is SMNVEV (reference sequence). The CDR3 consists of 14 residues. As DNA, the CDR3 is TGTGCCAGCAGTTTAGATCCTAGCGGTTACGAGCAGTACTTC. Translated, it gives CASSLDPSGYEQYF.

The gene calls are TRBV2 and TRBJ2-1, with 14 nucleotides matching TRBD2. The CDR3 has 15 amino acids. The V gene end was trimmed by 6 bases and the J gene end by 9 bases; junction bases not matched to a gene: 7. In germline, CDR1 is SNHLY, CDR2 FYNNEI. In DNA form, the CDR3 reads TGTGCCAGCAGCGCTAGGACTAGCGGGAGGATTGAGCAGTTCTTC. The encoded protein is CASSARTSGRIEQFF.

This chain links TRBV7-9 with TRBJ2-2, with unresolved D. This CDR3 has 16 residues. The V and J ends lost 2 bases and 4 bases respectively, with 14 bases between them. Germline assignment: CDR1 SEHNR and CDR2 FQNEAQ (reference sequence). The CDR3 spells CASSLYGSARTGELFF. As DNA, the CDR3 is TGTGCCAGCAGCTTATATGGATCCGCTCGCACCGGGGAGCTGTTTTTT. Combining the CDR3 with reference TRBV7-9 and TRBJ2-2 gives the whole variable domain DTGVSQNPRHKITKRGQNVTFRCDPISEHNRLYWYRQTLGQGPEFLTYFQNEAQLEKSRLLSDRFSAERPKGSFSTLEIQRTEQGDSAMYLCASSLYGSARTGELFFGEGSRLTVL.

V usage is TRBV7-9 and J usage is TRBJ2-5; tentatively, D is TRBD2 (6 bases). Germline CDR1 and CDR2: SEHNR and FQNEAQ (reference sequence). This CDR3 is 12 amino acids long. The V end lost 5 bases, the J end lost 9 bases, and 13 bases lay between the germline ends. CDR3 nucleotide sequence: TGTGCCAGCAGCCCGTCCGGGGAGGCCCAGTACTTC. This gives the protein CASSPSGEAQYF. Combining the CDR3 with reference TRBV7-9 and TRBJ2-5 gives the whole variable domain DTGVSQNPRHKITKRGQNVTFRCDPISEHNRLYWYRQTLGQGPEFLTYFQNEAQLEKSRLLSDRFSAERPKGSFSTLEIQRTEQGDSAMYLCASSPSGEAQYFGPGTRLLVL.

This CDR3 reads CASSFPTGRGQSYGYTF. The CDR3, as DNA: TGTGCCAGCAGCTTCCCGACAGGCAGGGGCCAATCCTATGGCTACACCTTC. The chain joins TRBV11-2 to TRBJ1-2, with D maybe TRBD1 (6 bases). V lost 3 bases to trimming and J lost 4 bases, with 21 bases between them. This CDR3 is 17 amino acids long. Germline values: CDR1 SGHAT, CDR2 FQNNGV.

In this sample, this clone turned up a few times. The CDR3 reads CASSYSSFRDSSYEQYF. Written as DNA, the CDR3 is TGTGCCAGCAGTTACTCGAGTTTCCGGGACAGCTCCTACGAGCAGTACTTC. This chain connects TRBV6-2 or TRBV6-3 to TRBJ2-7, with 7 bases fitting TRBD1. Trimming took 0 bases from V and 0 from J; bases not matched to a gene: 8. The V gene's germline CDR1 is MNHEY and CDR2 SVGEGT. The CDR3 is 17 residues long.

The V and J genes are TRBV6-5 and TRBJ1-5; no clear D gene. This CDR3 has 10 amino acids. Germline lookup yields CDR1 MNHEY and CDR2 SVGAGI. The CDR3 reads CDWENQPQHF. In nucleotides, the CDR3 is TGTGATTGGGAAAATCAGCCCCAGCATTTT.

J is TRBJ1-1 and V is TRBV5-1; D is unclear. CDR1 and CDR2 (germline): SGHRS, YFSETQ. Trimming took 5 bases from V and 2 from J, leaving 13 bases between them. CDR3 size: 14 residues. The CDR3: CASRRALSNTEAFF. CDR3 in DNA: TGCGCCAGCAGACGGGCCCTTTCTAACACTGAAGCTTTCTTT.

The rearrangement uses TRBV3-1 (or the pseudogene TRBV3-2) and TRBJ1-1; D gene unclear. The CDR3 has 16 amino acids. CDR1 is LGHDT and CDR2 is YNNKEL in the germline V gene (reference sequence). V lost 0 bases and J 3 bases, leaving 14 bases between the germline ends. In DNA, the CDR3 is TGTGCCAGCAGCCAAGATCAGTCCGGGCGGGACACTGAAGCTTTCTTT. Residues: CASSQDQSGRDTEAFF.

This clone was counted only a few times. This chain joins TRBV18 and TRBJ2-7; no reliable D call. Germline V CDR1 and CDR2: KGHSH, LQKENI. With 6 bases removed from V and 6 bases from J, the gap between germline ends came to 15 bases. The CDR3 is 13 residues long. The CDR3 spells CASSPGSSLEQYF. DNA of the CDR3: TGTGCCAGCTCGCCCGGCTCCTCACTCGAGCAGTACTTC. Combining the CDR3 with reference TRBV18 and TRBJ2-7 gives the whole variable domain NAGVMQNPRHLVRRRGQEARLRCSPMKGHSHVYWYRQLPEEGLKFMVYLQKENIIDESGMPKERFSAEFPKEGPSILRIQQVVRGDSAAYFCASSPGSSLEQYFGPGTRLTVT.